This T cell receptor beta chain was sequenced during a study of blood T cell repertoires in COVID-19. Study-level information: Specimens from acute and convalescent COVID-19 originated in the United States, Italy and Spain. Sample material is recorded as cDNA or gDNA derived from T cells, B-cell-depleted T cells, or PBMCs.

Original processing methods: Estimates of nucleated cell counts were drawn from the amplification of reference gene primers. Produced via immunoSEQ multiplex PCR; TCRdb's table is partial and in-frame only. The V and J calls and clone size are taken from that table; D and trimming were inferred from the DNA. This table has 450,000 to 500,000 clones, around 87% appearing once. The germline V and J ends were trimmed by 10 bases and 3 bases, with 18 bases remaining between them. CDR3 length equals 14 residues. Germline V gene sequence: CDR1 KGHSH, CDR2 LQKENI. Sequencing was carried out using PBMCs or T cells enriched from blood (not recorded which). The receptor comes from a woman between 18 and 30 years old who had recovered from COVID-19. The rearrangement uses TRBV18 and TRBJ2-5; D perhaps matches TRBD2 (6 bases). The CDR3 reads CATRRDSGKETQYF. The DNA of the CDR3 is TGTGCCACCCGACGGGACTCCGGAAAAGAGACCCAGTACTTC. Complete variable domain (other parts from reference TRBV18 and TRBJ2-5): NAGVMQNPRHLVRRRGQEARLRCSPMKGHSHVYWYRQLPEEGLKFMVYLQKENIIDESGMPKERFSAEFPKEGPSILRIQQVVRGDSAAYFCATRRDSGKETQYFGPGTRLLVL.